Listed below are T cell receptor beta chains from one sample, sequenced in a study of sequential checkpoint blockade in melanoma. Clones were read by immunoSEQ multiplex PCR, and TCRdb kept only the in-frame ones, dropping some. The sample contains some 22,000 clones, around 25% of which appear only once. The sequenced sample was tumor tissue (inferred from file names), obtained from a patient given nivolumab and ipilimumab in sequence. These receptors came from a human donor with melanoma. The CDR3 runs from the conserved cysteine through the conserved F or W. Fields, in order: D gene, V gene, clone size, J gene, CDR3 DNA, CDR3 protein. D genes are given only for firm matches. Expanded clones get a size class; other rows say once, few or many, or leave the size out.

d_call: .
v_call: TRBV6-8
clone_size: many
j_call: TRBJ2-7
cdr3_nt: TGTGCCAGCAGTTATTTTCGACTGGTGGTGGTGCAGTACTTC
cdr3_aa: CASSYFRLVVVQYF

d_call: TRBD1
v_call: TRBV11-3
clone_size: many
j_call: TRBJ1-1
cdr3_nt: TGTGCCAGCAGCCCGATACCACGGACAGGGAGGCCCACTGAAGCTTTCTTT
cdr3_aa: CASSPIPRTGRPTEAFF

d_call: .
v_call: TRBV11-3
clone_size: large
j_call: TRBJ1-4
cdr3_nt: TGTGCCAGCAGCCAAGCACAGGCCTTTAATGAAAAACTGTTTTTT
cdr3_aa: CASSQAQAFNEKLFF

d_call: TRBD1
v_call: TRBV11-3
clone_size: few
j_call: TRBJ1-3
cdr3_nt: TGTGCCAGCAGGCTACAGGGGACTGGAAACACCATATATTTT
cdr3_aa: CASRLQGTGNTIYF

d_call: TRBD1
v_call: TRBV9
clone_size: many
j_call: TRBJ1-2
cdr3_nt: TGTGCCAGCAGCTTGCGACAGGGGCGAGGCTATGGCTACACCTTC
cdr3_aa: CASSLRQGRGYGYTF

d_call: .
v_call: TRBV5-1
clone_size: .
j_call: TRBJ2-6
cdr3_nt: TGCGCCAGCAGCTTGGAAGGGTCTGGGGCCAACGTCCTGACTTTC
cdr3_aa: CASSLEGSGANVLTF

d_call: TRBD1
v_call: TRBV28
clone_size: .
j_call: TRBJ1-4
cdr3_nt: TGTGCCAGCAGAACCGGGACAGAAAATGAAAAACTGTTTTTT
cdr3_aa: CASRTGTENEKLFF

d_call: TRBD1
v_call: TRBV11-3
clone_size: .
j_call: TRBJ1-4
cdr3_nt: TGTGCCAGCAAAAAGGGGGCCGCTAATGAAAAACTGTTTTTT
cdr3_aa: CASKKGAANEKLFF

d_call: TRBD1
v_call: TRBV9
clone_size: many
j_call: TRBJ2-5
cdr3_nt: TGTGCCAGCAGCGTCTTAGACGGACAGGGCCAAGAGACCCAGTACTTC
cdr3_aa: CASSVLDGQGQETQYF

d_call: .
v_call: TRBV19
clone_size: .
j_call: TRBJ2-3
cdr3_nt: TGTGCCAGTAGTACCTACGGATCAAGCACAGATACGCAGTATTTT
cdr3_aa: CASSTYGSSTDTQYF

d_call: .
v_call: TRBV9
clone_size: many
j_call: TRBJ2-3
cdr3_nt: TGTGCCAGCAGCGGGGTAGCGGATACGCAGTATTTT
cdr3_aa: CASSGVADTQYF

d_call: TRBD2
v_call: TRBV11-3
clone_size: few
j_call: TRBJ2-5
cdr3_nt: TGTGCCAGCAGCTGGGGGACTAGCGGTGGGGAGACCCAGTACTTC
cdr3_aa: CASSWGTSGGETQYF

d_call: .
v_call: TRBV27
clone_size: .
j_call: TRBJ1-1
cdr3_nt: TGTGCCAGCAGTTTGTATCAGGAGTACACTGAAGCTTTCTTT
cdr3_aa: CASSLYQEYTEAFF

d_call: TRBD2
v_call: TRBV11-3
clone_size: few
j_call: TRBJ2-7
cdr3_nt: TGTGCCAGCAGCTCAACCGGGCTAGCGGAATATAGCTCCTACGAGCAGTACTTC
cdr3_aa: CASSSTGLAEYSSYEQYF

d_call: .
v_call: TRBV29-1
clone_size: .
j_call: TRBJ2-1
cdr3_nt: TGCAGCGTTGAGAGGGAGAGCTACAATGAGCAGTTCTTC
cdr3_aa: CSVERESYNEQFF

d_call: .
v_call: TRBV30
clone_size: .
j_call: TRBJ1-6
cdr3_nt: TGTGCCTGGAGTGTGATGGTTAGCGGGGGAAGAGGCTCACCCCTCCACTTT
cdr3_aa: CAWSVMVSGGRGSPLHF

d_call: .
v_call: TRBV18
clone_size: .
j_call: TRBJ1-2
cdr3_nt: TGTGCCAGCTCCCCCGGAGGGTCTGCTAACTATGGCTACACCTTC
cdr3_aa: CASSPGGSANYGYTF

d_call: .
v_call: TRBV11-3
clone_size: .
j_call: TRBJ2-7
cdr3_nt: TGTGCCAGCAGCTTGGATGGGTATTTGCTAGACTACGAGCAGTACTTC
cdr3_aa: CASSLDGYLLDYEQYF

d_call: TRBD1
v_call: TRBV6-7
clone_size: .
j_call: TRBJ2-7
cdr3_nt: TGTGCCAGCAGTTACCCGAGGACAGGGGGCCTTCAGAACTTC
cdr3_aa: CASSYPRTGGLQNF

d_call: .
v_call: TRBV5-1
clone_size: .
j_call: TRBJ2-3
cdr3_nt: TGCGCCAGCAGCTTGGAAGTAGGAGGGCCAACAGATACGCAGTATTTT
cdr3_aa: CASSLEVGGPTDTQYF

d_call: .
v_call: TRBV28
clone_size: few
j_call: TRBJ2-7
cdr3_nt: TGTGCCAGCAGCCGGCAGGAGGGCTCCTACGAGCAGTACTTC
cdr3_aa: CASSRQEGSYEQYF

d_call: TRBD1
v_call: TRBV6-8
clone_size: .
j_call: TRBJ1-1
cdr3_nt: TGTGCCAGCAGTCGTCCCGGGACAGGATCTGAAGCTTTCTTT
cdr3_aa: CASSRPGTGSEAFF

d_call: .
v_call: TRBV11-3
clone_size: .
j_call: TRBJ2-7
cdr3_nt: TGTGCCAGCAGCTTAGAAGACACCAAGGGAGAGCAGTACTTC
cdr3_aa: CASSLEDTKGEQYF

d_call: .
v_call: TRBV4-1
clone_size: .
j_call: TRBJ2-2
cdr3_nt: TGCGCCAGCAGCCAAAGGAACACCGGGGAGCTGTTTTTT
cdr3_aa: CASSQRNTGELFF

d_call: TRBD1
v_call: TRBV6-8
clone_size: few
j_call: TRBJ2-7
cdr3_nt: TGTGCCAGCAGAGGGGACAGCTACGAGCAGTACTTC
cdr3_aa: CASRGDSYEQYF

d_call: .
v_call: TRBV6-8
clone_size: few
j_call: TRBJ1-4
cdr3_nt: TGTGCCAGCAAATCCCAGAATGAAAAACTGTTTTTT
cdr3_aa: CASKSQNEKLFF